The 14 T cell receptor beta chains listed next were all sequenced from one sample in a study of blood T cell repertoires in COVID-19. The protocol was immunoSEQ multiplex PCR, while the TCRdb copy is restricted to in-frame clones and leaves out a portion. This table holds about 210,000 clones, around 80% found once. The sample consisted of peripheral blood. The receptors come from a woman in her fifties or sixties with acute or convalescent COVID-19.

This clone was counted a few times. CDR3 in DNA: TGTGCCAGCAGCCTTCAGGGGACCTACGAGCAGTACTTC. This translates into CASSLQGTYEQYF. The chain employs TRBV14 and TRBJ2-7, with a weak D call TRBD1 (6 bases). The CDR3 spans 13 residues. Deletions cut 4 bases from V and 2 bases from J, with 9 bases between. The germline V gene has CDR1 SGHDN and CDR2 FVKESK. Combining the CDR3 with reference TRBV14 and TRBJ2-7 gives the whole variable domain EAGVTQFPSHSVIEKGQTVTLRCDPISGHDNLYWYRRVMGKEIKFLLHFVKESKQDESGMPNNRFLAERTGGTYSTLKVQPAELEDSGVYFCASSLQGTYEQYFGPGTRLTVT.

In this sample, this clone turned up a few times. The V gene is TRBV6-5, the J gene TRBJ1-5; tentative D call: TRBD1 (6 bases). The CDR3 length is 14 residues. The V and J ends lost 6 bases and 7 bases respectively, with 16 bases between them. CDR1 is MNHEY and CDR2 is SVGAGI in the germline V gene. CDR3 in amino acids: CASRFIPGGQPQHF. CDR3 coding DNA: TGTGCCAGCAGATTCATCCCGGGGGGCCAGCCCCAGCATTTT.

The gene calls are TRBV27 and TRBJ2-3; 9 nucleotides line up with TRBD2. The CDR3 is made up of 15 amino acids. V was pared by 5 bases and J by 3 bases, with 6 bases of the junction left unmatched. Germline CDR1 MNHEY, CDR2 SMNVEV (reference sequence). This CDR3 is CASSQPAGGTDTQYF. CDR3 in DNA: TGTGCCAGCAGTCAACCAGCGGGAGGAACAGATACGCAGTATTTT.

The chain employs TRBV19 and TRBJ1-3; D uncertain. The CDR3 loop spans 13 amino acids. Germline V gene data show CDR1 as LNHDA and CDR2 as SQIVND (reference sequence). V lost 4 bases and J lost 3, with 7 bases in between. The CDR3: CASSTENGNTIYF. The DNA of the CDR3 is TGTGCCAGTAGTACCGAGAATGGAAACACCATATATTTT. Complete variable domain (other parts from reference TRBV19 and TRBJ1-3): DGGITQSPKYLFRKEGQNVTLSCEQNLNHDAMYWYRQDPGQGLRLIYYSQIVNDFQKGDIAEGYSVSREKKESFPLTVTSAQKNPTAFYLCASSTENGNTIYFGEGSWLTVV.

The chain employs TRBV5-1 and TRBJ2-7; 7 bases line up with TRBD2. The CDR3 consists of 15 residues. V was pared by 1 base and J by 4 bases, with 8 bases of the junction left unmatched. The germline V gene has CDR1 SGHRS and CDR2 YFSETQ. As DNA, the CDR3 is TGCGCCAGCAGCTTGAGTCGCGGGAGTTTTTACGAGCAGTACTTC. Amino acid sequence: CASSLSRGSFYEQYF.

The rearrangement links TRBV24-1 to TRBJ2-5; 14 bases line up with TRBD2. J gave up 5 bases and V 3 bases, and 4 bases lay outside the gene matches. The CDR3 covers 16 residues. Germline values: CDR1 KGHDR, CDR2 SFDVKD. This CDR3 is CATSDPGTSGSETQYF. CDR3 bases: TGTGCCACCAGTGATCCTGGGACTAGCGGGAGTGAGACCCAGTACTTC.

The J gene is TRBJ2-2, the V gene TRBV30, with 8 nucleotides matching TRBD1. Per the germline V gene, CDR1 is GTSNPN and CDR2 is SVGIG (reference sequence). The CDR3 runs 14 residues. V lost 3 bases to trimming and J lost 2 bases; unmatched junction nucleotides: 2. The CDR3 region is CAWRAGGNTGELFF. In DNA, the CDR3 is TGTGCCTGGAGAGCAGGGGGCAACACCGGGGAGCTGTTTTTT.

This clone was seen once. The chain joins TRBV5-1 to TRBJ1-1; the D is unclear. The germline V gene encodes CDR1 SGHRS and CDR2 YFSETQ. CDR3 length equals 15 residues. The V and J ends lost 0 bases and 0 bases respectively, with 9 bases between them. The CDR3 DNA reads as TGCGCCAGCAGCTTGGTTCCAGGTATGAACACTGAAGCTTTCTTT. This translates into CASSLVPGMNTEAFF.

The chain recombines TRBV19 with TRBJ1-2; D possibly corresponds to TRBD1 (6 bases). The germline V gene has CDR1 LNHDA and CDR2 SQIVND (reference sequence). V was trimmed by 3 bases and J by 3 bases, leaving 11 bases between them. The CDR3 is made up of 14 amino acids. CDR3 DNA sequence: TGTGCCAGTAGTATTTGGCGGACAGACTATGGCTACACCTTC. This codes for CASSIWRTDYGYTF. Full variable domain (rest looked up from reference TRBV19 and TRBJ1-2): DGGITQSPKYLFRKEGQNVTLSCEQNLNHDAMYWYRQDPGQGLRLIYYSQIVNDFQKGDIAEGYSVSREKKESFPLTVTSAQKNPTAFYLCASSIWRTDYGYTFGSGTRLTVV.

The V call is TRBV4-2, the J call TRBJ2-2; 10 bases match TRBD2. V dropped 1 base and J dropped 7; count of bases not matched to a gene: 12. The CDR3 runs 18 residues. Germline values: CDR1 LGHNA, CDR2 YNFKEQ. CDR3 in DNA: TGTGCCAGCAGCCAAGCCATTCTCAGCGGGAGGGGTGACGGGGAGCTGTTTTTT. It yields the protein CASSQAILSGRGDGELFF.

This chain uses TRBV6-5 with TRBJ2-5; 7 bases agree with TRBD1. The CDR3 loop spans 14 amino acids. Per germline, CDR1 MNHEY and CDR2 SVGAGI. J lost 5 bases, V lost 4 bases, and 7 bases had no gene match. CDR3 in DNA: TGTGCCAGCAGTTTACTGTGGGACAGTGAGACCCAGTACTTC. Protein sequence: CASSLLWDSETQYF.

The rearrangement joins TRBV14 to TRBJ1-2; 8 bases align to TRBD1. Germline-derived CDR1 and CDR2 are SGHDN and FVKESK. The CDR3 sequence is 15 residues long. The ends lost 4 bases at V and 1 base at J; junction bases unmatched: 5. The DNA of the CDR3 is TGTGCCAGCAGCCCAGGACAGGGACTTAACTATGGCTACACCTTC. Translated: CASSPGQGLNYGYTF.

Concerning this clone: The sample contains more than one DNA sequence encoding this CDR3. This chain uses TRBV7-2 with TRBJ1-3; D not certain. Germline CDR1 reads SGHTA; CDR2 reads FQGNSA. This CDR3 spans 14 amino acids. V gave up 1 base and J gave up 1 base, with 5 bases separating them. The CDR3: CASSLDRSGNTIYF. CDR3 coding DNA: TGTGCCAGCAGCTTAGACAGATCTGGAAACACCATATATTTT.

This chain joins TRBV2 and TRBJ2-3, with D perhaps matching TRBD2 (5 bases). V was clipped by 8 bases and J by 9 bases, with 12 bases between them. Germline V CDR1 and CDR2: SNHLY, FYNNEI. The CDR3 totals 11 residues. CDR3 nucleotide sequence: TGTGCCAGCTTCCGGGAACTCACGCAGTATTTT. Encoded protein: CASFRELTQYF.